This TCR beta chain originates from a study of response to subunit inactivated influenza vaccine. TCRdb redid the calling of the RT-PCR reads with MiXCR, one entry per CDR3 protein. Altogether some 850,000 distinct CDR3 sequences are present, approximately 17% being singletons, with the ten largest covering about a tenth. This clonotype was observed a few times. Germline V CDR1 and CDR2: MNHEY, SMNVEV (reference sequence). V lost 6 bases, J lost 5 bases, and 14 bases lay in between. CDR3 length: 14 residues. This sample comprised PBMCs from blood, obtained 5 days after vaccination. The rearrangement links TRBV27 to TRBJ2-1, with D uncertain. The clonotype comes from a man aged 50 or older who received an inactivated influenza vaccine. The CDR3: CASRMVQPDNEQFF. CDR3 coding DNA: TGTGCCAGCAGGATGGTTCAACCTGACAATGAGCAGTTCTTC.